The sequence of this T cell receptor (beta chain) was determined in a study of glioma-infiltrating T cells. Whole-study results and caveats: Non-neoplastic patients had below-expected tissue-blood divergence, while all gliomas exceeded expectation.

The iRepertoire nested amplicon-rescue multiplex PCR amplified TCR alpha and beta CDR3s from RNA. For one-step reverse transcription and amplification, 100-400 ng of tissue mRNA or PBMC total RNA was used. A single record per CDR3 protein comes from TCRdb applying MiXCR to the multiplex PCR reads. The sample has under 200,000 distinct CDR3 sequences, more than 35% seen once. Comments on this clonotype: What it binds is unknown. This may stem from a read error, because a much larger clone lies one nucleotide away.

This CDR3 is built from 13 residues. The V end lost 5 bases, the J end lost 5 bases, and 12 bases lay between the germline ends. Germline-derived CDR1 and CDR2 are SGHTA and FQGNSA. V and J are TRBV7-2 and TRBJ1-1, with D unresolved. The origin of this receptor is a human donor with low-grade glioma or glioblastoma, undergoing nonglioma brain surgery, or in good health (not recorded which). The sample consisted of glioma tissue, nonneoplastic brain tissue, or PBMCs (not recorded which). CDR3 amino acids: CASSRNSGTEAFF. DNA for the CDR3: TGTGCCAGCAGCCGCAATAGTGGGACTGAAGCTTTCTTT.